The T cell receptor beta chain under discussion was sequenced for a study of cytomegalovirus exposure and HLA in healthy donors. On the study more broadly: Genetic ancestry analysis placed over 75% of the 410 or so donors that were genotyped in the Caucasian-associated cluster.

The PCR used 60 Vbeta and 13 Jbeta primers. Generated by immunoSEQ multiplex PCR, the TCRdb table keeps only in-frame clones and is missing some. This repertoire comprises roughly 140,000 clones; its ten largest clones make up about 0.96%. Note on this clone: The antigen is undetermined.

With 5 bases removed from V and 6 bases from J, the gap between germline ends came to 19 bases. The CDR3 contains 15 residues. The germline CDR1 and CDR2 sequences are SGHAT and FQNNGV. General study findings and limits: Later on, a genetic analysis was performed. It linked a missense variant in DCLRE1C with V- and J-gene trimming of TCR beta.

Each of the donors was a healthy bone marrow donor. Input material: PBMCs. The receptor was isolated from a male donor in good health and CMV-seronegative. The chain links TRBV11-2 to TRBJ1-2, with a weak D call TRBD1 (5 bases). This CDR3 is CASSLPRGNWDGYTF. The CDR3 DNA follows: TGTGCCAGCAGCCTCCCTCGGGGGAATTGGGATGGCTACACCTTC.